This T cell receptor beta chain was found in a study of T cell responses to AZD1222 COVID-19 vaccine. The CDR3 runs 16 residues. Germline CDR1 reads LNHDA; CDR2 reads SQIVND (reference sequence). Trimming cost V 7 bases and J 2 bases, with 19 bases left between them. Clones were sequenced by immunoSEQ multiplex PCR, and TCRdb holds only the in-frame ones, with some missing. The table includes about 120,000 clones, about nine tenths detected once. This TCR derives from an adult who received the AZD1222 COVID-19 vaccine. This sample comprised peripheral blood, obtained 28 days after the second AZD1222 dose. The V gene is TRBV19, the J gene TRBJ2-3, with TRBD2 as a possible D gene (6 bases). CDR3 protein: CASTPGRGLPTDTQYF. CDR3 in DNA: TGTGCCAGTACTCCCGGTCGGGGACTCCCCACAGATACGCAGTATTTT.